Following are 24 T cell receptor beta chains from one sample sequenced in a study of T cell changes during pregnancy in multiple sclerosis. Measured with immunoSEQ multiplex PCR; TCRdb has only the in-frame clones, and not every one. The sample has around 65,000 clones, 88% seen once. Material: peripheral blood, obtained in the first trimester of pregnancy. Source of these receptors: a female donor with multiple sclerosis, enrolled in a pregnancy study.

Points on this clone: The junction differs from germline at one of its ends, possibly a read error. The V and J genes are TRBV10-3 and TRBJ2-5, with 7 bases lining up with TRBD1. The germline V gene has CDR1 ENHRY and CDR2 SYGVKD. There are 14 residues in the CDR3. The CDR3 sequence: CALRGSRSGETQYF. CDR3 DNA sequence: TGTGCCCTCAGGGGGTCCCGGTCGGGGGAGACCCAGTACTTC.

This rearrangement joins TRBV5-6 to TRBJ2-1; 11 nucleotides agree with TRBD2. The germline CDR1 and CDR2 sequences are SGHDT and YYEEEE. Trimming at V came to 0 bases and at J to 10 bases, leaving 15 bases not matched to a gene. The CDR3 is 18 residues long. The CDR3 DNA sequence: TGTGCCAGCAGCTTGGGGGGGTATAGCGGGAGGGCCTTGAGAGAGCAGTTCTTC. Residues: CASSLGGYSGRALREQFF.

This chain joins TRBV4-1 and TRBJ2-1; 8 bases match TRBD1. Looked up from germline, CDR1 is MGHRA and CDR2 is YSYEKL. The J segment lost 7 bases and the V segment lost 5 bases, leaving 10 bases of the junction unmatched. CDR3 length equals 15 residues. DNA of the CDR3: TGCGCCAGCAGCGGGGGAGACAGGGGTTGGAATGAGCAGTTCTTC. As protein: CASSGGDRGWNEQFF.

This chain joins TRBV20-1 and TRBJ2-1; no clear D. There are 11 residues in the CDR3. Germline V gene sequence: CDR1 DFQATT, CDR2 SNEGSKA (reference sequence). V lost 0 bases, J lost 10 bases, and 7 bases lay in between. This CDR3 reads CSARDFPEQFF. CDR3 bases: TGCAGTGCTAGAGATTTTCCGGAGCAGTTCTTC.

The chain has TRBV10-1 and TRBJ2-5; 12 bases match TRBD2. The CDR3 spans 18 residues. The V gene end was trimmed by 4 bases and the J gene end by 4 bases; junction bases not matched to a gene: 13. In germline, CDR1 is WNHNN, CDR2 SYGVQD (reference sequence). CDR3 loop: CASSVSLAGGPKPETQYF. Here the CDR3 DNA reads TGCGCCAGCAGTGTGAGCCTAGCGGGAGGGCCGAAACCAGAGACCCAGTACTTC.

The genes are TRBV28 and TRBJ1-5; D is uncertain. CDR3 length: 11 residues. The V end was cut by 4 bases, the J end by 9 bases, with 7 bases between. The germline CDR1 and CDR2 sequences are MDHEN and SYDVKM. CDR3 sequence: CASSSPGPQHF. The CDR3 DNA sequence: TGTGCCAGCAGTTCCCCGGGGCCCCAGCATTTT.

The gene calls are TRBV25-1 and TRBJ2-3, with 10 bases identical to TRBD2. This CDR3 has 16 residues. The germline V gene has CDR1 MGHDK and CDR2 SYGVNS. Trimming took 1 base from V and 5 from J; bases not matched to a gene: 6. CDR3 amino acids: CASSEFLAGDLDTQYF. The CDR3 coding sequence is TGTGCCAGCAGTGAATTCCTAGCGGGAGACCTAGATACGCAGTATTTT.

This clone was seen only a few times. Other DNA sequences of this sample code for an identical CDR3. The rearrangement uses TRBV18 and TRBJ2-7; no firm D call. The ends were cut back, 3 bases at V and 3 bases at J, with 9 bases in the middle. Germline values: CDR1 KGHSH, CDR2 LQKENI. This CDR3 spans 13 amino acids. CDR3 bases: TGTGCCAGCTCACCCCCCCCGGGCTACGAGCAGTACTTC. Translation gives CASSPPPGYEQYF.

This clone was counted a single time. The V gene is TRBV6-5, the J gene TRBJ2-1; 11 bases match TRBD1. J gave up 3 bases and V 7 bases, and 5 bases lay outside the gene matches. Looked up from germline, CDR1 is MNHEY and CDR2 is SVGAGI. The CDR3 loop spans 15 amino acids. CDR3 in DNA: TGTGCCAGCATTCCCGGGACAGGGGGCTACAATGAGCAGTTCTTC. Translation gives CASIPGTGGYNEQFF.

This clone was observed once. This chain links TRBV9 with TRBJ2-1; the match to TRBD2 covers 12 bases. CDR3 length: 15 amino acids. The germline V gene encodes CDR1 SGDLS and CDR2 YYNGEE. The ends lost 3 bases at V and 8 bases at J; junction bases unmatched: 6. Here the CDR3 DNA reads TGTGCCAGCAGCGGCACTAGCGGGGGGAGGGATGAGCAGTTCTTC. Amino acid sequence: CASSGTSGGRDEQFF. Combining the CDR3 with reference TRBV9 and TRBJ2-1 gives the whole variable domain DSGVTQTPKHLITATGQRVTLRCSPRSGDLSVYWYQQSLDQGLQFLIQYYNGEERAKGNILERFSAQQFPDLHSELNLSSLELGDSALYFCASSGTSGGRDEQFFGPGTRLTVL.

The chain couples TRBV5-1 to TRBJ1-1; tentative D call: TRBD1 (5 bases). Looked up from germline, CDR1 is SGHRS and CDR2 is YFSETQ. Trimming took 9 bases from V and 3 from J, leaving 15 bases between them. The CDR3 is made up of 13 amino acids. The CDR3: CATAEQVHTEAFF. DNA for the CDR3: TGCGCCACCGCGGAACAGGTGCACACTGAAGCTTTCTTT.

This clone was seen only once. The chain employs TRBV9 and TRBJ2-5, with 8 positions matching TRBD1. Trimming cost V 4 bases and J 5 bases; bases outside gene matches: 4. Germline V gene sequence: CDR1 SGDLS, CDR2 YYNGEE. The CDR3 has 13 amino acids. CDR3 sequence: CASSQDRVETQYF. CDR3 bases: TGTGCCAGCAGCCAGGACAGGGTGGAGACCCAGTACTTC.

The chain recombines TRBV7-9 with TRBJ2-7; 12 positions match TRBD2. J gave up 4 bases and V 5 bases, and 6 bases lay outside the gene matches. This CDR3 has 15 residues. The germline CDR1 and CDR2 sequences are SEHNR and FQNEAQ (reference sequence). CDR3 nucleotides: TGTGCCAGCAGCCAAGGGACTAGCGGGCCATACGAGCAGTACTTC. Residues: CASSQGTSGPYEQYF.

The chain links TRBV25-1 to TRBJ1-4, with a tentative D call TRBD1 (5 bases). Germline V gene data show CDR1 as MGHDK and CDR2 as SYGVNS. The CDR3 is 13 residues long. Trimming pared 3 bases from V and 13 bases from J, leaving 15 bases between. The CDR3, as DNA: TGTGCCAGCAGTGAGCAGGGTGAAGGGCGACTGTTTTTT. Amino acid sequence: CASSEQGEGRLFF.

The V gene is TRBV2, the J gene TRBJ1-5, with D possibly being TRBD1 (5 bases). Germline V CDR1 and CDR2: SNHLY, FYNNEI. The CDR3 runs 13 residues. The V end was cut by 11 bases, the J end by 3 bases, with 14 bases between. CDR3: CAGKRGYNQPQHF. The CDR3 coding sequence is TGTGCCGGTAAAAGGGGCTACAATCAGCCCCAGCATTTT.

The chain carries TRBV4-2 and TRBJ1-1, with D unclear. The V end lost 2 bases, the J end lost 2 bases, and 12 bases lay between the germline ends. The CDR3 is 15 residues long. In germline, CDR1 is LGHNA, CDR2 YNFKEQ. CDR3 in amino acids: CASSQTWAPNTEAFF. The CDR3 DNA sequence: TGTGCCAGCAGCCAAACTTGGGCACCCAACACTGAAGCTTTCTTT.

The chain has TRBV5-1 and TRBJ2-2; D gene uncertain. V lost 0 bases to trimming and J lost 3 bases, with 6 bases between them. The CDR3 contains 14 residues. The germline V gene encodes CDR1 SGHRS and CDR2 YFSETQ. CDR3 amino acids: CASSLGADTGELFF. CDR3 in DNA: TGCGCCAGCAGCTTGGGGGCCGACACCGGGGAGCTGTTTTTT. The full variable domain, completed using reference TRBV5-1 and TRBJ2-2, is KAGVTQTPRYLIKTRGQQVTLSCSPISGHRSVSWYQQTPGQGLQFLFEYFSETQRNKGNFPGRFSGRQFSNSRSEMNVSTLELGDSALYLCASSLGADTGELFFGEGSRLTVL.

The genes are TRBV18 and TRBJ2-1; TRBD2 aligns across 14 bases. Germline V gene sequence: CDR1 KGHSH, CDR2 LQKENI. The CDR3 extends over 16 amino acids. V was clipped by 4 bases and J by 10 bases; unmatched bases: 9. The CDR3 reads CASSQIGTSGSVEQFF. CDR3 in DNA: TGTGCCAGCTCACAAATCGGGACTAGCGGGAGTGTGGAGCAGTTCTTC.

This clone was picked up one time. The rearrangement links TRBV28 to TRBJ1-1; no clear D. Germline CDR1 reads MDHEN; CDR2 reads SYDVKM. The CDR3 consists of 14 residues. Trimming removed 6 bases from V and 1 base from J, with 12 bases in between. The CDR3: CASRFNRQNTEAFF. CDR3 DNA: TGTGCCAGCAGATTTAACAGACAGAACACTGAAGCTTTCTTT.

The chain uses TRBV28 and TRBJ2-7; 8 positions agree with TRBD1. V lost 7 bases to trimming and J lost 4 bases; unmatched junction nucleotides: 9. The CDR3 consists of 14 residues. CDR1 is MDHEN and CDR2 is SYDVKM in the germline V gene. The CDR3 DNA follows: TGTGCCAGCAACCCGGGGACAGGAGATTACGAGCAGTACTTC. Encoded protein: CASNPGTGDYEQYF.

The chain is built from TRBV9 and TRBJ2-3, with TRBD2 identical over 9 bases. The V segment lost 1 base and the J segment 4 bases; nucleotides outside the gene matches: 4. CDR1 is SGDLS, CDR2 YYNGEE, per germline. This CDR3 has 15 residues. CDR3 in amino acids: CASSVLAGAADTQYF. CDR3 bases: TGTGCCAGCAGCGTATTAGCGGGAGCAGCAGATACGCAGTATTTT.

This chain links TRBV12-5 with TRBJ2-7; possibly TRBD2 for D (6 bases). Trimming removed 3 bases from V and 2 bases from J, with 11 bases in between. Germline V gene data show CDR1 as LGHNT and CDR2 as FRNRAP. The CDR3 is 14 amino acids. Here the CDR3 DNA reads TGTGCTAGTGGTTTTTTAGCGGCCACCTACGAGCAGTACTTC. It encodes CASGFLAATYEQYF.

The chain couples TRBV9 to TRBJ2-7, with D possibly TRBD1 on 6 matching bases. V gave up 3 bases and J gave up 6 bases, with 16 bases separating them. Germline values: CDR1 SGDLS, CDR2 YYNGEE. The CDR3 has 14 amino acids. The CDR3: CASSEDSVVVEQYF. CDR3 sequence (DNA): TGTGCCAGCAGCGAGGACAGTGTAGTCGTCGAGCAGTACTTC.

V gene TRBV11-2 combines with J gene TRBJ1-2; D gene uncertain. There are 12 residues in the CDR3. Per germline, CDR1 SGHAT and CDR2 FQNNGV. Trimming took off 4 bases at V and 1 base at J, with 4 bases between the two ends. The CDR3 reads CASSSNNYGYTF. As DNA, the CDR3 is TGTGCCAGCAGCTCCAATAACTATGGCTACACCTTC.